One and the same sample provided the 18 T cell receptor beta chains below, sequenced in a study of monozygotic twins with inflammatory bowel disease (dated by TCRdb to the late 2010s). Libraries were built with 5' RACE. Sequencing was carried out with an Illumina HiSeq 2500. The reads underwent TCRdb reprocessing, giving one record for each CDR3 protein sequence and no DNA. The sample table includes just over 300,000 distinct CDR3 sequences. Of the sample, 5.5% to 6.5% is held by the ten largest clones. Sequencing was performed on blood. The receptors were sampled from a human donor with ulcerative colitis or Crohn's disease, or a healthy co-twin of an affected twin (not recorded which).

The chain employs TRBV7-9 and TRBJ2-5; TCRdb proposes TRBD1, but this gene call is untestable without DNA. Germline-derived CDR1 and CDR2 are SEHNR and FQNEAQ (reference sequence). CDR3 length: 12 residues. CDR3: CASGPGKETQYF.

The chain employs TRBV6-2 or TRBV6-3 and TRBJ2-2. CDR1 and CDR2 (germline): MNHEY, SVGEGT. This CDR3 comprises 12 residues. The CDR3 reads CASSQVLEELFF.

This chain links TRBV20-1 with TRBJ2-7; the D gene TCRdb calls, TRBD1, cannot be checked with no DNA. Per the germline V gene, CDR1 is DFQATT and CDR2 is SNEGSKA (reference sequence). The CDR3 is 14 residues long. CDR3 loop: CSARPGQSPYEQYF.

The rearrangement uses TRBV15 and TRBJ2-7; TCRdb indicates TRBD2, and absent DNA this call remains unverified. The CDR3 runs 16 residues. CDR1 is LNHNV and CDR2 is YYDKDF in the germline V gene (reference sequence). The CDR3 here is CATSRGLSGSIDEQYF.

The V call is TRBV28, the J call TRBJ2-2. This CDR3 is built from 12 residues. Germline V CDR1 and CDR2: MDHEN, SYDVKM. CDR3 amino acids: CASRQDTGELFF. The whole variable domain, remainder taken from reference TRBV28 and TRBJ2-2, is DVKVTQSSRYLVKRTGEKVFLECVQDMDHENMFWYRQDPGLGLRLIYFSYDVKMKEKGDIPEGYSVSREKKERFSLILESASTNQTSMYLCASRQDTGELFFGEGSRLTVL.

This chain links TRBV29-1 with TRBJ2-2; TCRdb designates TRBD2, a call that cannot be tested without DNA. The CDR3 spans 13 residues. Germline CDR1 reads SQVTM; CDR2 reads ANQGSEA. The CDR3 loop is CSVRGFSAGELFF.

The chain couples TRBV27 to TRBJ2-7; as DNA is missing, the TRBD1 call by TCRdb cannot be tested. Germline V lookup: CDR1 MNHEY, CDR2 SMNVEV (reference sequence). The CDR3 is 13 amino acids. The chain's CDR3 is CASTGQGSYEQYF.

The chain links TRBV7-2 to TRBJ1-6. CDR3 length: 14 residues. Germline loops: CDR1 SGHTA, CDR2 FQGNSA. The CDR3 spells CASSPQVGNSPLHF.

V and J are TRBV19 and TRBJ1-1; TCRdb indicates TRBD1, and absent DNA this call remains unverified. Looked up from germline, CDR1 is LNHDA and CDR2 is SQIVND (reference sequence). The CDR3 sequence is 14 residues long. The CDR3 loop reads CASSVRGMTTEAFF. Based on the CDR3 plus reference TRBV19 and TRBJ1-1, the full variable domain is DGGITQSPKYLFRKEGQNVTLSCEQNLNHDAMYWYRQDPGQGLRLIYYSQIVNDFQKGDIAEGYSVSREKKESFPLTVTSAQKNPTAFYLCASSVRGMTTEAFFGQGTRLTVV.

CDR3 in amino acids: CSARVNYNEQFF. V gene TRBV29-1 combines with J gene TRBJ2-1; TCRdb designates TRBD1, a call that cannot be tested without DNA. This CDR3 region has 12 residues. Per the germline V gene, CDR1 is SQVTM and CDR2 is ANQGSEA.

V gene TRBV11-1 combines with J gene TRBJ1-1; TCRdb reports TRBD1, a call that lacks DNA to check it against. The germline gives CDR1 SGHAT, CDR2 FQDESV (reference sequence). The length of the CDR3 is 19 residues. CDR3 sequence: CASSLTAPGVVGMNTEAFF. The full variable domain, with the rest looked up from reference TRBV11-1 and TRBJ1-1, is EAEVAQSPRYKITEKSQAVAFWCDPISGHATLYWYRQILGQGPELLVQFQDESVVDDSQLPKDRFSAERLKGVDSTLKIQPAELGDSAMYLCASSLTAPGVVGMNTEAFFGQGTRLTVV.

This chain joins TRBV24-1 and TRBJ2-3; the TCRdb call, TRBD1, lacks DNA for checking. The length of the CDR3 is 17 residues. Germline lookup yields CDR1 KGHDR and CDR2 SFDVKD. The CDR3 is CATSDPRQGGGTDTQYF.

The chain couples TRBV7-9 to TRBJ2-1. This CDR3 is 14 amino acids long. The germline V gene has CDR1 SEHNR and CDR2 FQNEAQ (reference sequence). Here the CDR3 reads CASMVRSSYSEQFF.

The J gene is TRBJ2-1, the V gene TRBV30; without DNA, the TCRdb call of TRBD1 cannot be checked. CDR1 is GTSNPN, CDR2 SVGIG, per germline (reference sequence). CDR3 length: 13 residues. This chain's CDR3 is CAWKGGNYNEQFF.

This rearrangement joins TRBV3-1 to TRBJ1-1; TCRdb's D call of TRBD1 is untestable without DNA. This CDR3 is 16 amino acids long. The V gene's germline CDR1 is LGHDT and CDR2 YNNKEL (reference sequence). Here the CDR3 reads CASSQGTGTSNTEAFF.

The chain couples TRBV7-2 to TRBJ2-3; TCRdb's D call of TRBD1 is untestable without DNA. The CDR3 consists of 13 residues. Germline V CDR1 and CDR2: SGHTA, FQGNSA. CDR3: CASSPQNRDTQYF.

The CDR3 loop is CASSQIPGWGDNEQFF. The chain couples TRBV4-3 to TRBJ2-1; TCRdb proposes TRBD1, but this gene call is untestable without DNA. CDR1 is LGHNA, CDR2 YSLEER, per germline. This CDR3 comprises 16 residues.

The J gene is TRBJ2-5, the V gene TRBV7-2; checking the TCRdb D call of TRBD1 is not possible without DNA. Germline V lookup: CDR1 SGHTA, CDR2 FQGNSA. The CDR3 runs 14 residues. Here the CDR3 reads CASSLGLRGGTQYF.